The 23 T cell receptor beta chains presented below share a single source sample, sequenced in a study of blood T cell repertoires in COVID-19 (TCRdb year 2020). Libraries were made using the immunoSEQ multiplex PCR assay. Not all clones reach the TCRdb copy of this immuneACCESS table, which keeps in-frame sequences only. Checked studies attribute under half of the gap to unresolved V genes and leave the rest unexplained. Counted in this sample were roughly 150,000 clones; under 90% of them appeared once. The top ten clonotypes cover about 1.9% of the sample. Input material: peripheral blood. The receptors derive from a woman at least 80 years old with acute or convalescent COVID-19.

The genes are TRBV6-5 and TRBJ2-1; a weak D match, TRBD2 (6 bases). Germline V CDR1 and CDR2: MNHEY, SVGAGI. The CDR3 covers 14 residues. With 6 bases removed from V and 2 bases from J, the gap between germline ends came to 11 bases. This chain's CDR3 is CASSSWGAYNEQFF. The CDR3 nucleotides are TGTGCCAGCAGCTCATGGGGGGCCTACAATGAGCAGTTCTTC.

A word on this clone: The sample carries other DNA sequences with the same CDR3. The CDR3 reads CASRPSGGWEETQYF. CDR3 coding DNA: TGTGCCAGCAGACCTTCTGGGGGGTGGGAAGAGACCCAGTACTTC. J is TRBJ2-5 and V is TRBV7-2; possible D gene TRBD2, 6 bases. The germline V and J ends were trimmed by 6 bases and 3 bases, with 17 bases remaining between them. In germline, CDR1 is SGHTA, CDR2 FQGNSA. This CDR3 is 15 amino acids long.

This rearrangement joins TRBV6-2 or TRBV6-3 to TRBJ1-2; TRBD1 is a possible D gene (5 bases). This CDR3 contains 13 residues. Looked up from germline, CDR1 is MNHEY and CDR2 is SVGEGT. Trimming shortened V by 5 bases and J by 3 bases, and 10 bases separated the two germline ends. CDR3 coding DNA: TGTGCCAGCAGTGGAGGGACGTACTATGGCTACACCTTC. Protein: CASSGGTYYGYTF.

This clone was seen only a few times. The chain carries TRBV5-1 and TRBJ2-7; 8 bases map to TRBD2. The germline gives CDR1 SGHRS, CDR2 YFSETQ. The CDR3 has 15 amino acids. J was trimmed by 5 bases and V by 1 base; bases with no gene match: 8. CDR3: CASSLSLAGLDEQYF. CDR3 bases: TGCGCCAGCAGCTTGTCTCTAGCGGGCCTCGACGAGCAGTACTTC.

The gene calls are TRBV6-6 and TRBJ1-1; TRBD1 aligns across 10 bases. Germline trimming cut 5 bases from V and 6 bases from J; bases unmatched to any gene: 9. The CDR3 totals 15 residues. The V gene's germline CDR1 is MNHNY and CDR2 SVGAGI (reference sequence). CDR3 nucleotide sequence: TGTGCCAGCAGTACAATTGGGACAGGGGATCCTGAAGCTTTCTTT. Amino acids: CASSTIGTGDPEAFF.

The chain couples TRBV3-1 (or the pseudogene TRBV3-2) to TRBJ1-6; no clear D gene. Germline V gene sequence: CDR1 LGHDT, CDR2 YNNKEL (reference sequence). V lost 4 bases to trimming and J lost 3 bases, with 7 bases between them. This CDR3 contains 14 residues. The CDR3 coding sequence is TGTGCCAGCAGCCCGCGCCTCTATAATTCACCCCTCCACTTT. Residues: CASSPRLYNSPLHF.

This rearrangement joins TRBV5-1 to TRBJ1-6; a weak D match, TRBD1 (6 bases). Germline CDR1 is SGHRS and CDR2 is YFSETQ. The CDR3 is 12 residues long. Trimming stripped 5 bases from V and 9 bases from J, with 9 bases between. The CDR3 DNA reads TGCGCCAGCAGGCAGGGGCTTTCACCCCTCCACTTT. Translation: CASRQGLSPLHF.

In DNA, the CDR3 is TGCAGCGTTGAAGGGGGCACAGGGGAATTCTATGGCTACACCTTC. The encoded protein is CSVEGGTGEFYGYTF. V is TRBV29-1 and J is TRBJ1-2; 7 bases are a match to TRBD1. V dropped 1 base and J dropped 4; count of bases not matched to a gene: 9. Germline V gene sequence: CDR1 SQVTM, CDR2 ANQGSEA. CDR3 size: 15 residues.

The CDR3 DNA is TGTGCCCGGGGGATCGGGGGGTTGAATGGCTACACCTTC. Translated, it gives CARGIGGLNGYTF. The V call is TRBV30, the J call TRBJ1-2; maybe TRBD1 (5 bases). This CDR3 spans 13 amino acids. V was pared by 8 bases and J by 6 bases, with 19 bases between. Germline lookup yields CDR1 GTSNPN and CDR2 SVGIG (reference sequence).

This clone was detected a few times. V is TRBV6-5 and J is TRBJ1-2, with D tentatively TRBD1 (6 bases). Trimming removed 6 bases from V and 3 bases from J, with 11 bases in between. Germline V lookup: CDR1 MNHEY, CDR2 SVGAGI. The CDR3 loop spans 13 amino acids. CDR3 nucleotide sequence: TGTGCCAGCAGGACTACAGGGTACTATGGCTACACCTTC. Amino acid sequence: CASRTTGYYGYTF.

The chain combines TRBV3-1 (or the pseudogene TRBV3-2) with TRBJ2-7; 7 positions match TRBD2. CDR1 is LGHDT and CDR2 is YNNKEL in the germline V gene (reference sequence). Trimming removed 1 base from V and 3 bases from J; junction bases left unmatched: 15. The CDR3 is made up of 18 amino acids. The DNA of the CDR3 is TGTGCCAGCAGCCAAGTGGCTAGCGGAATTAACCACAACTACGAGCAGTACTTC. It is translated as CASSQVASGINHNYEQYF.

This sequence joins TRBV2 and TRBJ1-6; D perhaps matches TRBD1 (5 bases). Per germline, CDR1 SNHLY and CDR2 FYNNEI. The CDR3 is made up of 14 amino acids. The V and J ends lost 8 bases and 4 bases respectively, with 12 bases between them. The CDR3 spells CASGDSRYNSPLHF. CDR3 coding DNA: TGTGCCAGCGGGGACTCTCGTTATAATTCACCCCTCCACTTT.

This clone was seen just once. The chain carries TRBV5-6 and TRBJ2-3; possible D gene TRBD2, 6 bases. V was clipped by 3 bases and J by 7 bases, with 18 bases between them. This CDR3 comprises 15 residues. Germline loops: CDR1 SGHDT, CDR2 YYEEEE. CDR3: CASSSVFGSGHTQYF. The CDR3 DNA sequence: TGTGCCAGCAGCTCGGTGTTCGGGAGTGGTCATACGCAGTATTTT. The full variable domain, its missing parts supplied by reference TRBV5-6 and TRBJ2-3, is DAGVTQSPTHLIKTRGQQVTLRCSPKSGHDTVSWYQQALGQGPQFIFQYYEEEERQRGNFPDRFSGHQFPNYSSELNVNALLLGDSALYLCASSSVFGSGHTQYFGPGTRLTVL.

J is TRBJ1-3 and V is TRBV28; possibly TRBD1 for D (5 bases). The germline gives CDR1 MDHEN, CDR2 SYDVKM. The germline V and J ends were trimmed by 7 bases and 0 bases, with 19 bases remaining between them. The CDR3 is made up of 17 amino acids. DNA for the CDR3: TGTGCCAGCATGGCACCCCGACAGTTCTCCTCTGGAAACACCATATATTTT. Its protein product is CASMAPRQFSSGNTIYF.

Comments on this clone: This same CDR3 is encoded by further DNA sequences in the sample. The chain is built from TRBV13 and TRBJ2-7; 10 bases agree with TRBD1. J gave up 3 bases and V 5 bases, and 4 bases lay outside the gene matches. The germline V gene encodes CDR1 PRHDT and CDR2 FYEKMQ (reference sequence). CDR3 length: 14 amino acids. This CDR3 is CASSPRDRGYEQYF. CDR3 bases: TGTGCCAGCAGCCCCCGGGACAGGGGCTACGAGCAGTACTTC.

In its sample, this clone was seen a few times. The chain uses TRBV10-2 and TRBJ2-1; TRBD2 aligns across 8 bases. Germline V CDR1 and CDR2: WSHSY, SAAADI. The CDR3 is 16 amino acids. The V gene end was trimmed by 3 bases and the J gene end by 8 bases; junction bases not matched to a gene: 12. The DNA for the CDR3 is TGCGCCAGCAGTGATAAGCGGGAGCCTTTACGGCATGAGCAGTTCTTC. Translation: CASSDKREPLRHEQFF.

This chain connects TRBV7-8 to TRBJ2-5; 14 bases align to TRBD2. The J segment lost 4 bases and the V segment lost 5 bases, leaving 0 bases of the junction unmatched. The CDR3 runs 14 residues. From germline, CDR1 is SGHVS and CDR2 FQNEAQ. CDR3 in amino acids: CASSGTSGGETQYF. For the CDR3, the DNA is TGTGCCAGCAGCGGGACTAGCGGGGGAGAGACCCAGTACTTC.

The rearrangement joins TRBV28 to TRBJ1-5, with no clear D. Germline V gene data show CDR1 as MDHEN and CDR2 as SYDVKM. The CDR3 loop spans 12 amino acids. Trimming took 2 bases from V and 7 from J, leaving 6 bases between them. DNA of the CDR3: TGTGCCAGCAGTTTAAGGAGCCAGCCCCAGCATTTT. Amino acid sequence: CASSLRSQPQHF.

This rearrangement joins TRBV6-5 to TRBJ2-2, with D perhaps TRBD1 (5 bases). V was pared by 2 bases and J by 3 bases, with 10 bases between. The CDR3 is 15 residues long. From germline, CDR1 is MNHEY and CDR2 SVGAGI. CDR3 in DNA: TGTGCCAGCAGTTACACCCCAGGGCACACCGGGGAGCTGTTTTTT. Protein: CASSYTPGHTGELFF.

This clone appeared a few times. The chain uses TRBV7-2 and TRBJ1-3; D is perhaps TRBD1 (5 bases). V lost 3 bases and J 0 bases, leaving 9 bases between the germline ends. CDR1 is SGHTA, CDR2 FQGNSA, per germline. The CDR3 is made up of 15 amino acids. CDR3 coding DNA: TGTGCCAGCAGCTTTCAGGGTAACTCTGGAAACACCATATATTTT. Translating it yields CASSFQGNSGNTIYF.

The rearrangement links TRBV30 to TRBJ1-4; no reliable D call. The V gene's germline CDR1 is GTSNPN and CDR2 SVGIG (reference sequence). V lost 2 bases and J lost 5, with 9 bases in between. The CDR3 extends over 13 amino acids. The CDR3 region is CAWSYSLNEKLFF. Written as DNA, the CDR3 is TGTGCCTGGAGTTATAGCCTAAATGAAAAACTGTTTTTT.

The CDR3 DNA follows: TGTGCCAGCAGCGCTTCAGGGGGAGCCGCCGGGGAGCTGTTTTTT. As protein: CASSASGGAAGELFF. This rearrangement joins TRBV6-4 to TRBJ2-2, with 7 bases that match TRBD1. Trimming at V came to 6 bases and at J to 6 bases, leaving 10 bases not matched to a gene. The CDR3 length is 15 residues. Germline V CDR1 and CDR2: MRHNA, SNTAGT.

J is TRBJ2-2 and V is TRBV7-2; 9 nucleotides agree with TRBD1. The trim removed 1 base at V and 5 bases at J, leaving 2 bases unmatched. Germline V CDR1 and CDR2: SGHTA, FQGNSA. The CDR3 has 15 residues. DNA for the CDR3: TGTGCCAGCAGCTTAGACAGGGGGCGAACCGGGGAGCTGTTTTTT. This codes for CASSLDRGRTGELFF.